The TCR beta chain under discussion was sequenced for a study of beta chain features in type 1 diabetes (dated by TCRdb to the late 2010s). Some background on the complete study: Mean age, gender distribution, total cell number and subset yield did not differ between patients and healthy donors. A total of roughly 98,000,000 sorted cells were examined across all samples, and a strong correlation was observed between cell number per subset and RNA yield. In the study, recently diagnosed type 1 diabetes patients and matched healthy donors were compared on the TCRB repertoires of their sorted circulating CD4+ T cell subsets. Whereas all 30 or so donors provided naive and central memory subsets, regulatory and stem cell-like memory subsets were isolated from just 8 patients and about 8 healthy donors. On the study overall, not on this receptor specifically: Because small numbers of individuals were included in the HLA sub-analyses, any influence of HLA type on TCRB rearrangement was left unresolved. Shorter templates might be favored by PCR, yet because patient and control samples were amplified and corrected together, any such skew would affect both groups equally. At VDJ recombination sites, patients with type 1 diabetes made fewer insertions and deleted more nucleotides, a pattern implying thymic rearrangement abnormalities. Type 1 diabetes patients showed a moderate but significant shortening of TCRB CDR3 length in all four CD4+ subsets. Naive, central memory and regulatory TCRB repertoires appeared to be more alike among patients than among healthy donors. Because cDNA was sequenced instead of genomic DNA, highly expressing activated cells could be over-represented, though the groups showed no difference in activation or CD3 levels.

This clone has only a few counts. The antigen it recognizes is unknown. No much larger clone is present one base from it, and per-base qualities are unavailable. Clipping removes 5 bases from V and 7 bases from J, with 12 as the unmatched junction base count. There are 17 amino acids in the CDR3, from cysteine to phenylalanine inclusive. This entry keeps only the CDR3 DNA: 51 bases, framed from base 1. CDR1 and CDR2 were assigned from the germline V gene as SGHTA and FQGTGA. The entire isolated RNA was reverse transcribed using the High Capacity cDNA Reverse Transcription Kit, and thus expressed TCRB transcripts were sequenced. Deep immunoSEQ sequencing was applied to naive, central memory and regulatory T cell samples, giving an average of about 3.7 million total reads per sample. Sorted cells were lysed in RLT buffer, and RNA was extracted using DNase-treated RNeasy Micro or Mini kits according to cell number. Each cell subset was processed separately to prevent cross-contamination, with patient and healthy donor samples processed together. Using the immunoSEQ multiplex PCR, TCRB sequences were amplified from cDNA into 87-bp fragments spanning the CDR3 region. Sequencing of the amplicons was performed on the Illumina HiSeq platform. Regarding the original processing steps: PCR bias was computationally corrected using synthetic template baselines, reads within Hamming distance 2 were collapsed, and singletons that could not be merged were discarded. Reads were aligned against IMGT so that V, D and J genes, CDR3 length and insertions or deletions at six rearrangement sites could be assigned. Within each subset, clonotype counts were normalized to the number of sorted cells before true diversity and Gini coefficients were calculated with the tcR R package. Repertoire sharing was quantified using the overlap coefficient calculated on TCRB nucleotide sequences. Imported from immuneACCESS, the table was reduced by TCRdb to in-frame sequences with V and J called. These copies leave out some clones; in studies compared against another copy, an unresolved V gene accounts for under half, and the cause of the remainder is not known. V and J calls and clone size are those listed in that table; D and trimming were worked out from the DNA. The sample table holds some 240,000 clones, of which roughly a tenth were seen once. Less than 1.5% of the sample is in the top ten clones.

A single peripheral blood draw of approximately 120 mL on average was collected from each donor into heparinised tubes. A BD FACSAria II and a panel including CD45RO, CCR7, CD25, CD127, CD95 and CD27 were used to sort naive, central memory, regulatory and stem cell-like memory CD4+ T cells. Purity was above 98% for every sorted population. PBMCs were isolated right away by Lymphoprep density gradient centrifugation and were stained directly, without culture. So that batch effects would be minimized, each experiment stained and sorted samples in pairs, pairing one healthy donor with one patient. Sequencing input: central memory CD4+ T cells from blood. The chain joins TRBV7-3 to TRBJ2-1; 12 bases in the junction line up with TRBD2. The sequence was collected from a man between 18 and 35 years old in good health. The sequenced DNA: TGTGCCAGCAGCCCGCGACTAGCGGGAGCCAGAGGGAATGAGCAGTTCTTC. This encodes CASSPRLAGARGNEQFF. The entire variable domain, with the stretches around the CDR3 drawn from the reference TRBV7-3 and TRBJ2-1 proteins, is GAGVSQTPSNKVTEKGKYVELRCDPISGHTALYWYRQSLGQGPEFLIYFQGTGAADDSGLPNDRFFAVRPEGSVSTLKIQRTERGDSAVYLCASSPRLAGARGNEQFFGPGTRLTVL.